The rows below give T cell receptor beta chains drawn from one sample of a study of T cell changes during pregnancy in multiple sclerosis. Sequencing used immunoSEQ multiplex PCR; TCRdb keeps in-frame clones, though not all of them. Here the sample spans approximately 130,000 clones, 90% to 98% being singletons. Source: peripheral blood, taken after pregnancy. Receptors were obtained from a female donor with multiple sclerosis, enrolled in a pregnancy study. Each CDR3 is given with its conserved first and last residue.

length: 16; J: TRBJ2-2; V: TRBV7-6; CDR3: CASSLSGRSNTGELFF
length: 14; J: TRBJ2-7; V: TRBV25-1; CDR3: CASSAATVSYEQYF
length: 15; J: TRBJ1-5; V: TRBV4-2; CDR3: CASSQDLLSNQPQHF
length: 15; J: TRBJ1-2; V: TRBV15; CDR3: CATSREGTGNYGYTF
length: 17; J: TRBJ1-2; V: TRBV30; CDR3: CAWSVQVPKSWFWGYTF
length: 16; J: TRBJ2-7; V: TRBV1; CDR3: CTSSQRSSGRSHEQYF
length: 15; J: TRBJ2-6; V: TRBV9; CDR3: CASSVALSGANVLTF
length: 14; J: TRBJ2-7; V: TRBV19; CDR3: CASSTPGLIYEQYF
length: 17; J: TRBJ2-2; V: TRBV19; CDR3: CASNPIRAGASSGELFF
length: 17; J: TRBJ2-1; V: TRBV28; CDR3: CASMLGLGASSYNEQFF
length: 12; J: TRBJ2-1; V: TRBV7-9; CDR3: CASTGGGGEQFF
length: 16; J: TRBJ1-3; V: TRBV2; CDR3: CASSQGGPLSGNTIYF
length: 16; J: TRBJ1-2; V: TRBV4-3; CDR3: CASSQDLRGGGYGYTF
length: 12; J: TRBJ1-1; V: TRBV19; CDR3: CASSYLATEAFF
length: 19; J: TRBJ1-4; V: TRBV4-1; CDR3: CASSQDGGGWLATNEKLFF
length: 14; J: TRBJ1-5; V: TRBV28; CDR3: CASSLGHENQPQHF
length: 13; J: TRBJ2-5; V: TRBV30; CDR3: CAWRGLYQETQYF
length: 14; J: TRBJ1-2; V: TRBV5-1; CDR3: CASSLGGESLGYTF
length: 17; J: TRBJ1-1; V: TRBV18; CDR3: CASSNLPGTRENTEAFF
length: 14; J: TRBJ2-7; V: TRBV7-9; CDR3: CASIKTSGSYEQYF
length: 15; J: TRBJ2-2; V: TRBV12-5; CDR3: CASGLITGSPGELFF
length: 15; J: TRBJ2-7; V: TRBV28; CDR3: CASSLWQGPSYEQYF
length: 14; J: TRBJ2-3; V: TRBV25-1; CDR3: CASSEVGSTDTQYF
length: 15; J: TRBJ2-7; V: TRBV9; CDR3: CASSVAGTGEYEQYF
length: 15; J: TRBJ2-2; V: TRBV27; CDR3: CASSSLDRVDGELFF
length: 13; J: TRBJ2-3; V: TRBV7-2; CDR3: CASSSSSTDTQYF
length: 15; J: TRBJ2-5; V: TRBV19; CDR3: CASTVTSGRVETQYF
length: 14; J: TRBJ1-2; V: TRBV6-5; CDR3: CASSSDRGIYGYTF
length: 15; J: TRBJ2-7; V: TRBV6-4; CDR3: CASSVAGGSSYEQYF
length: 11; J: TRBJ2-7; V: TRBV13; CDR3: CASSLGSGQYF
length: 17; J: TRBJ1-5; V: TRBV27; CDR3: CASSPLPGKRDNQPQHF
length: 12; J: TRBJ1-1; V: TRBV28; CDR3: CATQTGAQEAFF
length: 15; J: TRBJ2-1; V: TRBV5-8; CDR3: CASSPDIAQNYEQFF
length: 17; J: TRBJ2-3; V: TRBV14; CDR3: CASSPRSSGGLTDTQYF
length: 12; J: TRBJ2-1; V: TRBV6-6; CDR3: CASRLHGDEQFF
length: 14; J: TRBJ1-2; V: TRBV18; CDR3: CASSPLAREADYTF
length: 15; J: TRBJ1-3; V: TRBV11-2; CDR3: CASSLVGGSGNTIYF
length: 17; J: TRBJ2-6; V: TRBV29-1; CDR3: CSAKTRDRVSGANVLTF
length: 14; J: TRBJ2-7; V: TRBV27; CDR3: CASSLPGYPYEQYF
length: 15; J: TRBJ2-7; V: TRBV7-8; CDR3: CASSLGQGFIYEQYF
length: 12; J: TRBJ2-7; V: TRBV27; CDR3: CASSQRGYEQYF
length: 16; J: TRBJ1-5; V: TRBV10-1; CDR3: CAIGTGEGPSNQPQHF
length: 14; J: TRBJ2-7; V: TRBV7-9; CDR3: CASSPTSGSNEQYF
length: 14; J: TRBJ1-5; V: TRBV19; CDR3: CASKEGRSNQPQHF